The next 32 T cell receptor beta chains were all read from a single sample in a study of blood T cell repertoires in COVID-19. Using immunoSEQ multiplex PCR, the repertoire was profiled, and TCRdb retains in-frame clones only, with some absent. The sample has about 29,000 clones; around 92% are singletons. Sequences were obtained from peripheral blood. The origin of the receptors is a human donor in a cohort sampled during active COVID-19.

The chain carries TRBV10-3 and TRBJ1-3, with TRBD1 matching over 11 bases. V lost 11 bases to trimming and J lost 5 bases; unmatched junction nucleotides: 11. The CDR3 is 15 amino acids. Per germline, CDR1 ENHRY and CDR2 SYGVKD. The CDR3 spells CALSEGQGGRNTIYF. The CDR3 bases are TGTGCCCTCTCCGAGGGACAGGGGGGGCGAAACACCATATATTTT.

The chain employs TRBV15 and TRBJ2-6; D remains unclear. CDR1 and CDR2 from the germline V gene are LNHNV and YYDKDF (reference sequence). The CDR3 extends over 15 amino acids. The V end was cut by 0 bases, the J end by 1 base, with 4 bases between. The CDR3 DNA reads TGTGCCACCAGCAGAGATCCGTCTGGGGCCAACGTCCTGACTTTC. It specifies CATSRDPSGANVLTF. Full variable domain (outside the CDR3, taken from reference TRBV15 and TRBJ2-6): DAMVIQNPRYQVTQFGKPVTLSCSQTLNHNVMYWYQQKSSQAPKLLFHYYDKDFNNEADTPDNFQSRRPNTSFCFLDIRSPGLGDTAMYLCATSRDPSGANVLTFGAGSRLTVL.

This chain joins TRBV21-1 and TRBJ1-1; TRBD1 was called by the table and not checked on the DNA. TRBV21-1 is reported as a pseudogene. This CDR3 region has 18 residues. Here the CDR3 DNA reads TGTGCCAGCAGCAAAGGCGGGGACAGGGGAACAGAGAACACTGAAGCTTTCTTT. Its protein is CASSKGGDRGTENTEAFF.

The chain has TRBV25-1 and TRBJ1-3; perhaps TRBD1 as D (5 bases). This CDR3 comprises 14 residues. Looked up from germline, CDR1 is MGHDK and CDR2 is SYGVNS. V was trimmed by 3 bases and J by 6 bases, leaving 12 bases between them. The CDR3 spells CASSDRGFANTIYF. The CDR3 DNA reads TGTGCCAGCAGTGATAGGGGTTTTGCAAACACCATATATTTT.

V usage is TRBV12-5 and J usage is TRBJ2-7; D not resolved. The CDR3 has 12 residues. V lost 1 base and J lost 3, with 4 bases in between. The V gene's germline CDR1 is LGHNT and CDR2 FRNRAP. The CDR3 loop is CASGLGDYEQYF. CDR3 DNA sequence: TGTGCTAGTGGTTTGGGAGACTACGAGCAGTACTTC.

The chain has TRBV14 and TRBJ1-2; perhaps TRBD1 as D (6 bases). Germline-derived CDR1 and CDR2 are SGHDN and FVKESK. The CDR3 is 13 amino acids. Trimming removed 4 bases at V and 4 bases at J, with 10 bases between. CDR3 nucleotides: TGTGCCAGCAGCCCAGGGGCTGGCTATGGCTACACCTTC. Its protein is CASSPGAGYGYTF.

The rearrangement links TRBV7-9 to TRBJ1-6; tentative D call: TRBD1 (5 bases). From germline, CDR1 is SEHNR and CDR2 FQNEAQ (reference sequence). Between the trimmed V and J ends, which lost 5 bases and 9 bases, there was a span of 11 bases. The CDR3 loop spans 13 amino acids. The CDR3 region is CASSTRDGSPLHF. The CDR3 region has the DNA TGTGCCAGCAGCACCAGGGATGGTTCACCCCTCCACTTT.

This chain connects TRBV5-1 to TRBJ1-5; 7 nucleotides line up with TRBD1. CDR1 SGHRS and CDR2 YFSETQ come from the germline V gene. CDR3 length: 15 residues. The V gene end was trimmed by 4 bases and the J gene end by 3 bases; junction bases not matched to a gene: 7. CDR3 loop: CASSRTGDSNQPQHF. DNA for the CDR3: TGCGCCAGCAGCCGCACAGGGGATTCCAATCAGCCCCAGCATTTT.

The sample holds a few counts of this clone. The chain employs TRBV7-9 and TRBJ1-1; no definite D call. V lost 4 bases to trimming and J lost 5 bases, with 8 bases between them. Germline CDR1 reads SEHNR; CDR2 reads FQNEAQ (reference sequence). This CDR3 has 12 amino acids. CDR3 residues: CASSSRRTEAFF. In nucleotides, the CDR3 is TGTGCCAGCAGCTCAAGGAGAACTGAAGCTTTCTTT.

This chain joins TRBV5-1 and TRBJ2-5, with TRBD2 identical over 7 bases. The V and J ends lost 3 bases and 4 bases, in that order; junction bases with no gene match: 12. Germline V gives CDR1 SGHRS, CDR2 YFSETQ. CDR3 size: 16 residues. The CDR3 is CASSSNRGVMGETQYF. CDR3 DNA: TGCGCCAGCAGCTCCAACCGGGGGGTCATGGGAGAGACCCAGTACTTC.

CDR3 sequence: CASSPAVSGANVLTF. The CDR3 DNA reads TGTGCCAGCTCACCAGCGGTTTCTGGGGCCAACGTCCTGACTTTC. V usage is TRBV18 and J usage is TRBJ2-6; no clear D. V gave up 2 bases and J gave up 1 base, with 6 bases separating them. The CDR3 is made up of 15 amino acids. Germline V gives CDR1 KGHSH, CDR2 LQKENI.

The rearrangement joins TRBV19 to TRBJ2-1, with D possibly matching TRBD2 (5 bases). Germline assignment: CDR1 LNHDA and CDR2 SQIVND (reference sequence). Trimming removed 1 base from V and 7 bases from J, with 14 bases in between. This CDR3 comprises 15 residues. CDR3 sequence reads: CASSIGLARGNEQFF. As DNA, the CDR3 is TGTGCCAGTAGTATAGGATTGGCTAGAGGGAATGAGCAGTTCTTC.

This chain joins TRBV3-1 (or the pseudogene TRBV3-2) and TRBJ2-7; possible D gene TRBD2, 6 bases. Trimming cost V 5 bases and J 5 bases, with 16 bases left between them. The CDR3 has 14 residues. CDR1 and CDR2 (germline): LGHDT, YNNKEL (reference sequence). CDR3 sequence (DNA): TGTGCCAGCAGCAGGGACTCCCTGGGAAACGAGCAGTACTTC. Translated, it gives CASSRDSLGNEQYF.

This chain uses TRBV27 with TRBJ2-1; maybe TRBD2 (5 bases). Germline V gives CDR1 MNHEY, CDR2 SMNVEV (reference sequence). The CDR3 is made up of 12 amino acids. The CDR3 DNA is TGTGCTGTAGGACTTCCCCACAATGAGCAGTTCTTC. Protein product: CAVGLPHNEQFF.

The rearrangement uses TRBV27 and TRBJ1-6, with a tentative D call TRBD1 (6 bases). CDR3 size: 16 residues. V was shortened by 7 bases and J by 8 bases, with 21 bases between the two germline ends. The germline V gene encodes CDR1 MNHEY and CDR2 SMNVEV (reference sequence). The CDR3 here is CASTTLKGVGHSPLHF. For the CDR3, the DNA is TGTGCCAGCACTACACTCAAGGGGGTGGGGCATTCACCCCTCCACTTT.

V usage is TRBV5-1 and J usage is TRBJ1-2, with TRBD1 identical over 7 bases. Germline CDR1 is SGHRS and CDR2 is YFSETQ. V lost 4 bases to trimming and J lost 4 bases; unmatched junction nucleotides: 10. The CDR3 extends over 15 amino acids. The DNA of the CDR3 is TGCGCCAGCAGCCCGGGCCTGACAGGGACCTATGGCTACACCTTC. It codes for CASSPGLTGTYGYTF.

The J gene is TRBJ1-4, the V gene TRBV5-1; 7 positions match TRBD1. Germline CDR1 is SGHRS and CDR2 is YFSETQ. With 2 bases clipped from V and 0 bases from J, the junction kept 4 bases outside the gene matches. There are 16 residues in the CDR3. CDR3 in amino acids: CASSFGDSATNEKLFF. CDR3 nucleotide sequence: TGCGCCAGCAGCTTTGGGGACAGTGCAACTAATGAAAAACTGTTTTTT.

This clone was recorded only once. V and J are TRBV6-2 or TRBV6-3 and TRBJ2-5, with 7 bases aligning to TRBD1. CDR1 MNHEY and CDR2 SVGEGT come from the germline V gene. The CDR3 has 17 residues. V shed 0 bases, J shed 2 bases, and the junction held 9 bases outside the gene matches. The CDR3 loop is CASSYSIGGGRQETQYF. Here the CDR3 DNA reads TGTGCCAGCAGTTACTCGATAGGGGGCGGTCGTCAAGAGACCCAGTACTTC.

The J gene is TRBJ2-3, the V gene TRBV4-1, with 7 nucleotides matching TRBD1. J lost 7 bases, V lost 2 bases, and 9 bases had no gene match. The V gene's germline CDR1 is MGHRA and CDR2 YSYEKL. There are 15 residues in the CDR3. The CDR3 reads CASSQSGTELHTQYF. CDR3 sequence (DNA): TGCGCCAGCAGCCAATCCGGGACAGAACTTCATACGCAGTATTTT.

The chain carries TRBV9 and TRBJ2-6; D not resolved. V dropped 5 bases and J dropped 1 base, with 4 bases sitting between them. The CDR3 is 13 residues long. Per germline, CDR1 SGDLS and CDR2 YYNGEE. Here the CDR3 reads CASSSSGANVLTF. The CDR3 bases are TGTGCCAGCAGTTCGTCTGGGGCCAACGTCCTGACTTTC.

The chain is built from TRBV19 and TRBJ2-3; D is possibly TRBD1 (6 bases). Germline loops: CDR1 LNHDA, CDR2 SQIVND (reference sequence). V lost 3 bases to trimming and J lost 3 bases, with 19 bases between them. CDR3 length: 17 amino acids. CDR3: CASSMSRGYIRTDTQYF. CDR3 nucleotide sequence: TGTGCCAGTAGTATGAGTAGGGGGTATATTAGAACAGATACGCAGTATTTT.

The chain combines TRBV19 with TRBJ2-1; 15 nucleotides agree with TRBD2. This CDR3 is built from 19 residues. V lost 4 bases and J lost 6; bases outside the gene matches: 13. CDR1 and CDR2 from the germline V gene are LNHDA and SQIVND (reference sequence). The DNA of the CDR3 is TGTGCCAGTAGTAACTCACCGGGGACTAGCGGGGGGTGGGTCAATGAGCAGTTCTTC. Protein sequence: CASSNSPGTSGGWVNEQFF.

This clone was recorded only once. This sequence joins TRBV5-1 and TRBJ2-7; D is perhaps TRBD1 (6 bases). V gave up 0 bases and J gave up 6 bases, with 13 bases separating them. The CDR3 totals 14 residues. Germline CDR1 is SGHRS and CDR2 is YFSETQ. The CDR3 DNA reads TGCGCCAGCAGCTTGGTAGGGGGATCGGGCGAGCAGTACTTC. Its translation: CASSLVGGSGEQYF.

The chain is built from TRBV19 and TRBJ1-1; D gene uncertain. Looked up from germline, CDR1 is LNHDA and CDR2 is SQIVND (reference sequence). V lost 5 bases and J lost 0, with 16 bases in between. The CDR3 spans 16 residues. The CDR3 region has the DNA TGTGCCAGTAGTCCCCCCTTGCGGTTAATGAACACTGAAGCTTTCTTT. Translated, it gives CASSPPLRLMNTEAFF.

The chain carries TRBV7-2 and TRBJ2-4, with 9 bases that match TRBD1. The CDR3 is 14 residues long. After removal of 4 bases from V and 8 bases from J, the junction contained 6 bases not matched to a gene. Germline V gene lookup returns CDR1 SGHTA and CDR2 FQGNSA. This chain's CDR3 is CASSSTGGSDIQYF. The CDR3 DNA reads TGTGCCAGCAGCTCCACAGGGGGCTCGGACATTCAGTACTTC.

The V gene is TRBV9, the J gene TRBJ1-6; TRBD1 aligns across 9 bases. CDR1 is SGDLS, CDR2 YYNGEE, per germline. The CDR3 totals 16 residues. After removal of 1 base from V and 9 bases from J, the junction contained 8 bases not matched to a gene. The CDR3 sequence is CASSVTSGTGSSPLHF. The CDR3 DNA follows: TGTGCCAGCAGCGTAACTAGTGGGACAGGGAGTTCACCCCTCCACTTT.

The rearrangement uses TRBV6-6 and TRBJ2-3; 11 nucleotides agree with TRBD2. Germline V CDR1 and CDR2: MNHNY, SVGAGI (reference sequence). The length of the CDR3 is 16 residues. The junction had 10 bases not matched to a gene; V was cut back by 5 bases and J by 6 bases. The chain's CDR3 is CASSTTSGGLRDTQYF. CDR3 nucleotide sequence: TGTGCCAGCAGTACCACTAGCGGGGGCCTAAGGGATACGCAGTATTTT.

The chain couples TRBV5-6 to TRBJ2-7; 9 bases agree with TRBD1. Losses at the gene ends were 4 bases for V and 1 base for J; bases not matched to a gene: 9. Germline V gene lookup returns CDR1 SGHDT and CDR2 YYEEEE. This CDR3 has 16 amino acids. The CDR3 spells CASSPNWDRASYEQYF. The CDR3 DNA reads TGTGCCAGCAGCCCAAACTGGGACAGGGCATCCTACGAGCAGTACTTC.

In nucleotides, the CDR3 is TGCAGCGCCGTCCGGGCCGGGAACAATGAGCAGTTCTTC. Translated, it gives CSAVRAGNNEQFF. J is TRBJ2-1 and V is TRBV29-1, with D possibly matching TRBD2 (5 bases). The CDR3 sequence is 13 residues long. In germline, CDR1 is SQVTM, CDR2 ANQGSEA. V was shortened by 7 bases and J by 5 bases, with 15 bases between the two germline ends.

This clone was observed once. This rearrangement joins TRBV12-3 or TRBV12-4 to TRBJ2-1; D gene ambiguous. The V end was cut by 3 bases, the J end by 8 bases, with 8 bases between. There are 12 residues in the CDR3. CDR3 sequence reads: CASSLVSDEQFF. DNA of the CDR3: TGTGCCAGCAGTTTGGTCTCGGATGAGCAGTTCTTC.

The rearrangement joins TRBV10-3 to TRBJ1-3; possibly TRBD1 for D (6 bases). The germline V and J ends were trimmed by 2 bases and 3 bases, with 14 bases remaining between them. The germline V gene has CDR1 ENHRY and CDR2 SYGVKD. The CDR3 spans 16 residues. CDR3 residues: CAISEPRRDNGNTIYF. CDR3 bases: TGTGCCATCAGTGAGCCCCGCCGGGACAATGGAAACACCATATATTTT.

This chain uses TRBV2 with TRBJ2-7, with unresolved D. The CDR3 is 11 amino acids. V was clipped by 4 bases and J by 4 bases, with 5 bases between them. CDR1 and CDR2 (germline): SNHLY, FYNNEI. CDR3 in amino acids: CASSGLYEQYF. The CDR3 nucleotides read TGTGCCAGCAGTGGACTGTACGAGCAGTACTTC.